This is a list of T cell receptor beta chains from one sample in a study of shared clonotypes between healthy human individuals. Sequenced by immunoSEQ multiplex PCR; TCRdb stores in-frame clones only, minus some. Counted here are approximately 500,000 clones, about 75% occurring once; the ten biggest clones make up under 15%. Sequencing used PBMCs. Every receptor here comes from a woman between 40 and 55 years old in good health. Some clones in this sample may be carry-over from other donors' samples. Both conserved end residues are part of each CDR3. Each record gives: J gene, D gene, clone size, V gene, CDR3 DNA, CDR3 protein. A D gene is named only where the DNA matches it firmly. Size is omitted from some rows. Given values are once, few, many or a class for expanded clones.

j_call: TRBJ2-5
d_call: TRBD2
clone_size: .
v_call: TRBV11-2
cdr3_nt: TGTGCCAGCAGCTCTACGGGGCGGGAGGTGGGGACCCAGTACTTC
cdr3_aa: CASSSTGREVGTQYF

j_call: TRBJ1-2
d_call: .
clone_size: few
v_call: TRBV28
cdr3_nt: TGTGCCAGCAGTCTCCAAAATCAGGAGGGTGGCTACACCTTC
cdr3_aa: CASSLQNQEGGYTF

j_call: TRBJ2-2
d_call: .
clone_size: .
v_call: TRBV29-1
cdr3_nt: TGCAGCGTTAAAGGCCAAATTTGGGCCGGGGAGCTGTTTTTT
cdr3_aa: CSVKGQIWAGELFF

j_call: TRBJ2-1
d_call: .
clone_size: .
v_call: TRBV10-3
cdr3_nt: TGTGCCATCGAGTCCGACCATGCGAATGAGCAGTTCTTC
cdr3_aa: CAIESDHANEQFF

j_call: TRBJ1-5
d_call: .
clone_size: once
v_call: TRBV5-1
cdr3_nt: TGCGCCAGCAGCTACCGTGGGGGACCCAATCAGCCCCAGCATTTT
cdr3_aa: CASSYRGGPNQPQHF

j_call: TRBJ1-1
d_call: .
clone_size: .
v_call: TRBV9
cdr3_nt: TGTGCCAGCAGCTCATCAGTGAACACTGAAGCTTTCTTT
cdr3_aa: CASSSSVNTEAFF

j_call: TRBJ2-7
d_call: TRBD2
clone_size: once
v_call: TRBV15
cdr3_nt: TGTGCCACCAGCGCGGGAGGTGGCTTGAGCTCCTACGAGCAGTACTTC
cdr3_aa: CATSAGGGLSSYEQYF

j_call: TRBJ2-7
d_call: TRBD2
clone_size: .
v_call: TRBV28
cdr3_nt: TGTGCCAGCAGTTTGGTAGCGGGAGGGCTGCAGTACTTC
cdr3_aa: CASSLVAGGLQYF

j_call: TRBJ2-2
d_call: .
clone_size: .
v_call: TRBV7-7
cdr3_nt: TGTGCTAGCAGCCTGTCGAGATACGGGGAGCTGTTTTTT
cdr3_aa: CASSLSRYGELFF

j_call: TRBJ1-1
d_call: .
clone_size: .
v_call: TRBV27
cdr3_nt: TGTGCCAGCAGTTTATCCGCTTGGTCGAGTGTAATTCGCCTAACTGAAGCTTTCTTT
cdr3_aa: CASSLSAWSSVIRLTEAFF

j_call: TRBJ2-2
d_call: TRBD1
clone_size: .
v_call: TRBV6-1
cdr3_nt: TGTGCCAGCAGTGAAGTCGGGACAGCTAGCACCGGGGAGCTGTTTTTT
cdr3_aa: CASSEVGTASTGELFF

j_call: TRBJ1-3
d_call: TRBD1
clone_size: .
v_call: TRBV15
cdr3_nt: TGTGCCACCAGCAGAGGGGGACAGGCCCCGGGAAACACCATATATTTT
cdr3_aa: CATSRGGQAPGNTIYF

j_call: TRBJ2-7
d_call: .
clone_size: .
v_call: TRBV4-1
cdr3_nt: TGCGCCAGCAGCCAAGGCGGCTCCTACGAGCAGTACTTC
cdr3_aa: CASSQGGSYEQYF

j_call: TRBJ1-1
d_call: .
clone_size: .
v_call: TRBV7-8
cdr3_nt: TGTGCCAGCCTCCTTACCATGACAGGCGCCACTGAAGCTTTCTTT
cdr3_aa: CASLLTMTGATEAFF

j_call: TRBJ2-3
d_call: TRBD2
clone_size: once
v_call: TRBV7-8
cdr3_nt: TGTGCCAGCAGCTCCCAGGGCGGGAGTGCGGCAGATACGCAGTATTTT
cdr3_aa: CASSSQGGSAADTQYF

j_call: TRBJ2-7
d_call: TRBD2
clone_size: once
v_call: TRBV5-5
cdr3_nt: TGTGCCAGCAGCTTGGGGCGGGGGGCCCGATACGAGCAGTACTTC
cdr3_aa: CASSLGRGARYEQYF

j_call: TRBJ2-5
d_call: TRBD1
clone_size: .
v_call: TRBV5-1
cdr3_nt: TGCGCCTCTCAACTAGGGGGACAGGGGGCGGAGGCCCAGTACTTC
cdr3_aa: CASQLGGQGAEAQYF

j_call: TRBJ1-2
d_call: TRBD1
clone_size: few
v_call: TRBV5-6
cdr3_nt: TGTGCCAGCAACACCAAACGACAGGGGGCAGGCTATGGCTACACCTTC
cdr3_aa: CASNTKRQGAGYGYTF

j_call: TRBJ2-7
d_call: .
clone_size: .
v_call: TRBV5-3
cdr3_nt: TGTGCCAGAAGCTTTAGAAACGAGCAGTACTTC
cdr3_aa: CARSFRNEQYF

j_call: TRBJ2-3
d_call: .
clone_size: .
v_call: TRBV11-2
cdr3_nt: TGTGCCAGCAGCAATACAGGGTTTGGAGATACGCAGTATTTT
cdr3_aa: CASSNTGFGDTQYF

j_call: TRBJ2-2
d_call: .
clone_size: .
v_call: TRBV5-1
cdr3_nt: TGCGCCAGCAGCTTTGAAGGTATTAGCACCGGGGAGCTGTTTTTT
cdr3_aa: CASSFEGISTGELFF

j_call: TRBJ1-1
d_call: .
clone_size: .
v_call: TRBV6-5
cdr3_nt: TGTGCCAGCAGTTACTCGGGGGGTTGGGGGAACACTGAAGCTTTCTTT
cdr3_aa: CASSYSGGWGNTEAFF

j_call: TRBJ2-7
d_call: .
clone_size: .
v_call: TRBV5-4
cdr3_nt: TGTGCCAGCAGCTTGGGCAGGGCCTACGAGCAGTACTTC
cdr3_aa: CASSLGRAYEQYF

j_call: TRBJ2-7
d_call: TRBD1
clone_size: .
v_call: TRBV28
cdr3_nt: TGTGCCAGCAGCCCTCCGCCTGGACAGGGGCAAAACGAGCAGTACTTC
cdr3_aa: CASSPPPGQGQNEQYF

j_call: TRBJ1-3
d_call: TRBD1
clone_size: .
v_call: TRBV27
cdr3_nt: TGTGAATCGACAGGGGAAAACTCCGGAAACACCATATATTTT
cdr3_aa: CESTGENSGNTIYF

j_call: TRBJ1-2
d_call: .
clone_size: .
v_call: TRBV5-4
cdr3_nt: TGTGCCAGCAGCTCCCAATTAGGGGGTAGCTACACCTTC
cdr3_aa: CASSSQLGGSYTF

j_call: TRBJ1-1
d_call: TRBD1
clone_size: .
v_call: TRBV19
cdr3_nt: TGTGCCAGTACGGCCCCCGGACAGGGGAAGAACACTGAAGCTTTCTTT
cdr3_aa: CASTAPGQGKNTEAFF

j_call: TRBJ1-1
d_call: .
clone_size: .
v_call: TRBV4-3
cdr3_nt: TGCGCCAGCAGCCAAGATCGGGAAGCTTTCTTT
cdr3_aa: CASSQDREAFF

j_call: TRBJ2-3
d_call: TRBD1
clone_size: .
v_call: TRBV28
cdr3_nt: TGTGCCACCGGGACAGGGAGTGTGGGCTTAGATACGCAGTATTTT
cdr3_aa: CATGTGSVGLDTQYF

j_call: TRBJ2-2
d_call: TRBD1
clone_size: .
v_call: TRBV23-1
cdr3_nt: TGCGCCAGCAGTTCCCGGACAGGGGGTACCGGGGAGCTGTTTTTT
cdr3_aa: CASSSRTGGTGELFF

j_call: TRBJ2-7
d_call: TRBD2
clone_size: .
v_call: TRBV4-3
cdr3_nt: TGCGCCAGCAGCCAAGATTACTTACGACTAGCGTACCCCTACGAGCAGTACTTC
cdr3_aa: CASSQDYLRLAYPYEQYF

j_call: TRBJ2-7
d_call: .
clone_size: once
v_call: TRBV7-9
cdr3_nt: TGTGCCAGCAGCACCAGGGACTCCTACGAGCAGTACTTC
cdr3_aa: CASSTRDSYEQYF

j_call: TRBJ1-1
d_call: .
clone_size: .
v_call: TRBV14
cdr3_nt: TGTGCCAGCAGCCCCCACACAACAAGGAACACTGAAGCTTTCTTT
cdr3_aa: CASSPHTTRNTEAFF

j_call: TRBJ1-1
d_call: .
clone_size: .
v_call: TRBV25-1
cdr3_nt: TGTGCCAGCAGTGAACGCCCAACCTTGTCCCACACTGAAGCTTTCTTT
cdr3_aa: CASSERPTLSHTEAFF

j_call: TRBJ1-1
d_call: .
clone_size: .
v_call: TRBV5-1
cdr3_nt: TGCGCCAGCAGCTTTTTTCCGGGAATGAACACTGAAGCCTTCTTT
cdr3_aa: CASSFFPGMNTEAFF

j_call: TRBJ2-1
d_call: TRBD2
clone_size: .
v_call: TRBV5-6
cdr3_nt: TGTGCCAGCAGCTTGGAGATCGGGACTAGTGGTTACAATGAGCAGTTCTTC
cdr3_aa: CASSLEIGTSGYNEQFF

j_call: TRBJ2-1
d_call: .
clone_size: .
v_call: TRBV29-1
cdr3_nt: TGCAGCGTTGAAGATCAAGGGGGGGTCTCCTACAATGAGCAGTTCTTC
cdr3_aa: CSVEDQGGVSYNEQFF

j_call: TRBJ1-5
d_call: TRBD1
clone_size: .
v_call: TRBV20-1
cdr3_nt: TGCAGTGCTTCCCACGGACAGGGGCAGCATTTT
cdr3_aa: CSASHGQGQHF

j_call: TRBJ2-3
d_call: .
clone_size: .
v_call: TRBV19
cdr3_nt: TGTGCCAGTAGTATAGGCAGGCAGGGCACAGATACGCAGTATTTT
cdr3_aa: CASSIGRQGTDTQYF

j_call: TRBJ1-5
d_call: .
clone_size: .
v_call: TRBV7-6
cdr3_nt: TGTGCCAGCAGCCTAACGGGACCGGGGCCCCAGCATTTT
cdr3_aa: CASSLTGPGPQHF

j_call: TRBJ2-7
d_call: .
clone_size: .
v_call: TRBV21-1
cdr3_nt: TGTGCCAGCAGCAAAGGGACGAGACAGGCCACTACCTACGAGCAGTACTTC
cdr3_aa: CASSKGTRQATTYEQYF

j_call: TRBJ2-3
d_call: .
clone_size: .
v_call: TRBV7-3
cdr3_nt: TGTGCCAGCAGCACATCCGGATGGAGGAGGGACACAGATACGCAGTATTTT
cdr3_aa: CASSTSGWRRDTDTQYF